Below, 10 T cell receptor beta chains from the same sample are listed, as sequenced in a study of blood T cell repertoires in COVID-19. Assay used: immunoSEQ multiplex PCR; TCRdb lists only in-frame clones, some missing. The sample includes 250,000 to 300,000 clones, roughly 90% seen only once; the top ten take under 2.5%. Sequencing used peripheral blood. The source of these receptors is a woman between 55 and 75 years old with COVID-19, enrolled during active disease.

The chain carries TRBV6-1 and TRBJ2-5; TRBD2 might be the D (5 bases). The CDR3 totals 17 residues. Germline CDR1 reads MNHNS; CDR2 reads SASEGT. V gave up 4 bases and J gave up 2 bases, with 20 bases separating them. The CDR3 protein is CASSARRDYQIQETQYF. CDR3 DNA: TGTGCCAGCAGTGCTCGACGCGACTATCAAATACAAGAGACCCAGTACTTC.

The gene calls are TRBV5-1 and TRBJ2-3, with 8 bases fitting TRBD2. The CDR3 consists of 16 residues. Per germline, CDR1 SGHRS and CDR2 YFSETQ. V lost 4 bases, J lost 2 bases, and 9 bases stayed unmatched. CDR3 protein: CASSSKYGGATDTQYF. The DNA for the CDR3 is TGCGCCAGCAGCAGCAAATACGGGGGGGCCACAGATACGCAGTATTTT.

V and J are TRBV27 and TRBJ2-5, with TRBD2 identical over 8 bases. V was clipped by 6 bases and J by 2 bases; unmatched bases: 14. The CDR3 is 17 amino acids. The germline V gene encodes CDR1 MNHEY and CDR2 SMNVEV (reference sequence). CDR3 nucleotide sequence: TGTGCCAGCAGCGGGCGGGGGGTAACAATAGGTCAAGAGACCCAGTACTTC. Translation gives CASSGRGVTIGQETQYF.

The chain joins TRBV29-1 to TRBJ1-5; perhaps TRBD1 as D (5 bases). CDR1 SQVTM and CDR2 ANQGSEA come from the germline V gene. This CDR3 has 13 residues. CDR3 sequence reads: CSASGHSNQPQHF. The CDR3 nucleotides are TGCAGTGCCTCCGGACATAGCAATCAGCCCCAGCATTTT.

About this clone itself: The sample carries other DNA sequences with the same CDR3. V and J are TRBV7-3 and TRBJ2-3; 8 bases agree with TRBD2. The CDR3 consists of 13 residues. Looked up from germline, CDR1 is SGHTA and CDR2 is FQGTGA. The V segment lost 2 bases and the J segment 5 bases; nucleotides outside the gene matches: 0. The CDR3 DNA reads TGTGCCAGCAGCTTACGGGAGGGAGATACGCAGTATTTT. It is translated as CASSLREGDTQYF.

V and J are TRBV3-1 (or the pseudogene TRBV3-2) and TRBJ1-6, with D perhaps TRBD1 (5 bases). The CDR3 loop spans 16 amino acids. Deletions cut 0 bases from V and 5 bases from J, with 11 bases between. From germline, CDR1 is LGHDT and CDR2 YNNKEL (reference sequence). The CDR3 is CASSQDRAVNNSPLHF. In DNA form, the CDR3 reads TGTGCCAGCAGCCAAGACAGGGCAGTGAATAATTCACCCCTCCACTTT.

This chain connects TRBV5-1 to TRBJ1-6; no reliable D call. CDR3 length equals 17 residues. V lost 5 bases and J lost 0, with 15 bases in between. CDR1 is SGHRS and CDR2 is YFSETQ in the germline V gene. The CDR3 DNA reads TGCGCCAGCAGTTCGGGAGGGATCTCCTCCTATAATTCACCCCTCCACTTT. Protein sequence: CASSSGGISSYNSPLHF.

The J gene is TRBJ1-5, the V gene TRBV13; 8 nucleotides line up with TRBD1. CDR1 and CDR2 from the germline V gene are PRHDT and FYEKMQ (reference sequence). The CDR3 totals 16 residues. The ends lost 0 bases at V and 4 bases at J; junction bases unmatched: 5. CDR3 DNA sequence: TGTGCCAGCAGCTTAGGGACAGGGGCACGTAATCAGCCCCAGCATTTT. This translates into CASSLGTGARNQPQHF.

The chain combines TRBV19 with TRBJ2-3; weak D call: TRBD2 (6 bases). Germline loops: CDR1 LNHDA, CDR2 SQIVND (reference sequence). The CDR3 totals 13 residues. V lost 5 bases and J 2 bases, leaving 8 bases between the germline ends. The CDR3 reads CASSPLATDTQYF. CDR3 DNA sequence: TGTGCCAGTAGTCCACTAGCCACAGATACGCAGTATTTT. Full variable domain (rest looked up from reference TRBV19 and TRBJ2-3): DGGITQSPKYLFRKEGQNVTLSCEQNLNHDAMYWYRQDPGQGLRLIYYSQIVNDFQKGDIAEGYSVSREKKESFPLTVTSAQKNPTAFYLCASSPLATDTQYFGPGTRLTVL.

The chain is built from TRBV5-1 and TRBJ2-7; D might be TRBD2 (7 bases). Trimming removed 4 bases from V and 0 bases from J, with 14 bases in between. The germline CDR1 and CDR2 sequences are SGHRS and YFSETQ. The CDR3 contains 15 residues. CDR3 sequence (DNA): TGCGCCAGCAGCCCGAGGGGGGGACTCTCCTACGAGCAGTACTTC. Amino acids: CASSPRGGLSYEQYF.